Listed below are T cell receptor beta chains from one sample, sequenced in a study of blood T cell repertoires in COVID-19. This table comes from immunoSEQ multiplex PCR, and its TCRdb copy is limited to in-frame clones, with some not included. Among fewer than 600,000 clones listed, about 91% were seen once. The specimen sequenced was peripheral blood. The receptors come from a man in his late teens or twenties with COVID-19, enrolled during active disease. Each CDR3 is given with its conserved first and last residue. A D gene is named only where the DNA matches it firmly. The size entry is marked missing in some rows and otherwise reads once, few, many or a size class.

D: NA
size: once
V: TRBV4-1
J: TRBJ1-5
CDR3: CASSQFPGVSNQPQHF
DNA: TGCGCCAGCAGCCAATTCCCCGGGGTGAGCAATCAGCCCCAGCATTTT

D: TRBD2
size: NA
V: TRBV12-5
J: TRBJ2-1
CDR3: CASGLALAGGPGNEQFF
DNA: TGTGCTAGTGGTTTGGCGCTAGCGGGAGGGCCTGGGAATGAGCAGTTCTTC

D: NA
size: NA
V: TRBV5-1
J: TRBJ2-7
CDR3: CASSLNGNEQYF
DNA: TGCGCCAGCAGCTTGAACGGGAACGAGCAGTACTTC

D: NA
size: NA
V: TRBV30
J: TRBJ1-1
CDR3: CAWSVQSGTEAFF
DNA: TGTGCCTGGAGTGTACAATCGGGCACTGAAGCTTTCTTT

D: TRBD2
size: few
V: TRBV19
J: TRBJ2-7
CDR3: CASSAGGRSYEQYF
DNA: TGTGCCAGTAGTGCGGGAGGGAGATCCTACGAGCAGTACTTC

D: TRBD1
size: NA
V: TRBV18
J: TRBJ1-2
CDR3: CASSPGTGSQYGYTF
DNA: TGTGCCAGCTCACCCGGGACAGGGTCCCAATATGGCTACACCTTC

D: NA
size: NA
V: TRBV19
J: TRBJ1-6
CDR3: CASLMTANHYNSPLHF
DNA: TGTGCCAGTTTAATGACAGCTAACCACTATAATTCACCCCTCCACTTT

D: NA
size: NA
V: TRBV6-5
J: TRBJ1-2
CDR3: CASSYNGYNYGYTF
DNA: TGTGCCAGCAGTTACAACGGGTATAACTATGGCTACACCTTC

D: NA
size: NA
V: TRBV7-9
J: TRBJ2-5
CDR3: CASSLAGASGETQYF
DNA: TGTGCCAGCAGCTTAGCGGGGGCCTCGGGAGAGACCCAGTACTTC

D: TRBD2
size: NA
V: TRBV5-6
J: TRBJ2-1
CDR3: CASSLAGTSGHEQFF
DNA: TGTGCCAGCAGCTTGGCCGGGACTAGCGGACATGAGCAGTTCTTC

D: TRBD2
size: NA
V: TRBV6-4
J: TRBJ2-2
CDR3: CASRDRTSGSGELFF
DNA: TGTGCCAGCAGAGACCGGACTAGCGGCTCCGGGGAGCTGTTTTTT

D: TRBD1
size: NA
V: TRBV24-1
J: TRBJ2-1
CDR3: CATSDRGTGGAKSQFF
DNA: TGTGCCACCAGTGATAGAGGGACAGGGGGCGCGAAGTCGCAGTTCTTC

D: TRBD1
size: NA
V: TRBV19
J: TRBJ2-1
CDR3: CATSLGTGYNEQFF
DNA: TGTGCCACCTCACTTGGGACAGGGTACAATGAGCAGTTCTTC

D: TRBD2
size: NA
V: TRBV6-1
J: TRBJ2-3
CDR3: CASSEAEGLAGGLTDTQYF
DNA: TGTGCCAGCAGTGAAGCAGAGGGACTAGCGGGGGGACTCACAGATACGCAGTATTTT

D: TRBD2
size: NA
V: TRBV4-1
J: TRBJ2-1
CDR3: CASSRGLAGARSYNEQFF
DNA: TGCGCCAGCAGCCGCGGACTAGCGGGGGCCCGCTCCTACAATGAGCAGTTCTTC

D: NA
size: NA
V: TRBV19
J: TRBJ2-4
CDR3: CASSIRTANGVNIQYF
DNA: TGTGCCAGTAGTATCAGGACCGCAAACGGGGTAAACATTCAGTACTTC

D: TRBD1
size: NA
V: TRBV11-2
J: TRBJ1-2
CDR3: CASSLDRTGGGYTF
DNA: TGTGCCAGCAGCTTAGATCGGACAGGGGGTGGCTACACCTTC

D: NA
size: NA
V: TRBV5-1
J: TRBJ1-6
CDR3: CASSAWTADSPLHF
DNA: TGCGCCAGCAGCGCCTGGACAGCAGATTCACCCCTCCACTTT

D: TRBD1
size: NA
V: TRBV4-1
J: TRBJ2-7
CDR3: CASSQMGQPSSYEQYF
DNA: TGCGCCAGCAGCCAGATGGGACAGCCAAGCTCCTACGAGCAGTACTTC

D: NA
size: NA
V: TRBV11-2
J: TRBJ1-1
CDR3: CASSRGAGGNTEAFF
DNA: TGTGCCAGCAGCCGAGGTGCGGGGGGGAACACTGAAGCTTTCTTT

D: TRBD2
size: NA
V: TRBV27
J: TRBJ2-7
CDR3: CASSSLRTSYEQYF
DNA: TGTGCCAGCAGTTCGTTACGGACTAGCTACGAGCAGTACTTC

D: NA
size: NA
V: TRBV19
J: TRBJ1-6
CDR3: CASRGPGPYNSPLHF
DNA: TGTGCCAGCAGGGGACCGGGACCCTATAATTCACCCCTCCACTTT

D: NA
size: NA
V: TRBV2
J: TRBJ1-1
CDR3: CASSETIFMNTEAFF
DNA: TGTGCCAGCAGTGAAACAATATTCATGAACACTGAAGCTTTCTTT

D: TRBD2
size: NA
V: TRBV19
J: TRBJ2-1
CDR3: CASSPSGSNEQFF
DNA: TGTGCCAGTAGCCCTAGCGGGAGTAATGAGCAGTTCTTC

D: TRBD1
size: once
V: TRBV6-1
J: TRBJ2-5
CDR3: CASSDWDREGQETQYF
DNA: TGTGCCAGCAGTGACTGGGACAGGGAAGGCCAAGAGACCCAGTACTTC

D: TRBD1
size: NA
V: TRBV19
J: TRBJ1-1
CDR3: CASSPRQGAHEAFF
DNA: TGTGCCAGTAGTCCTCGACAGGGGGCGCATGAAGCTTTCTTT

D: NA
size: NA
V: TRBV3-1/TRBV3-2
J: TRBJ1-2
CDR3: CASSQVQGSSGYTF
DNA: TGTGCCAGCAGCCAAGTCCAGGGGTCGAGCGGCTACACCTTC